The clone carrying this T cell receptor (beta chain) came up a few times. Between the trimmed V and J ends, which lost 2 bases and 9 bases, there was a span of 8 bases. The CDR3 has 11 residues. The data were taken from a study of identical twins. TCRdb called the 5' RACE reads again in MiXCR, with one record for every CDR3 protein. The repertoire holds roughly 720,000 distinct CDR3 sequences, with 15% to 20% as singletons. This sample also appeared in a second study, on T cells expressing NK-cell markers.

The TCR originated in a woman in her late teens or twenties in good health. Sequenced sample: PBMCs. The rearrangement joins TRBV12-3 or TRBV12-4 to TRBJ2-7, with D uncertain. CDR3 amino acids: CASSLQLAQYF. The CDR3 coding sequence is TGTGCCAGCAGTTTACAGCTGGCGCAGTACTTC.